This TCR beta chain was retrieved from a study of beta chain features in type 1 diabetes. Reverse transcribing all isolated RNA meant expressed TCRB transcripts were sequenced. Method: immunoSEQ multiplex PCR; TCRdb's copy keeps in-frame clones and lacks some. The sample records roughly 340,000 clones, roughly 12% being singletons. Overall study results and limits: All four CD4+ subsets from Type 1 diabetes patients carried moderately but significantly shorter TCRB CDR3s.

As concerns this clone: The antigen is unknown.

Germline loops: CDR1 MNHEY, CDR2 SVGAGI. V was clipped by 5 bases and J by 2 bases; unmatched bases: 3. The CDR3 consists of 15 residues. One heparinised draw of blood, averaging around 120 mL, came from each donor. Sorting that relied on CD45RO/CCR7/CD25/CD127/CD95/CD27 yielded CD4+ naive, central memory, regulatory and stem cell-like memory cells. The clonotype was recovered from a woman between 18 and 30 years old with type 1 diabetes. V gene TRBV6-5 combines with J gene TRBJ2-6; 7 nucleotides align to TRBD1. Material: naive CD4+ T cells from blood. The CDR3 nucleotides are TGTGCCAGCAGTCTGACAGGGACTGGGGCCAACGTCCTGACTTTC. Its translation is CASSLTGTGANVLTF.